One TCR beta chain is described in this entry. These data are taken from a study of OX40 agonist ivuxolimab in advanced cancers. Study-wide context: Every 2 weeks, patients got intravenous ivuxolimab at one of six dose levels (0.01-10 mg/kg).

The repertoire was sequenced with immunoSEQ multiplex PCR; TCRdb's copy has only in-frame clones and lacks some. The sample holds some 82,000 clones, around 88% seen once. V lost 4 bases, J lost 6 bases, and 18 bases lay in between. Germline V gene sequence: CDR1 SGHRS, CDR2 YFSETQ. CDR3 size: 15 residues. This chain uses TRBV5-1 with TRBJ2-3, with D possibly called TRBD1 or TRBD2 (5 bases each). This material consisted of CD4+ or CD8+ T cells sorted from blood, taken in a trial of the OX40 agonist ivuxolimab. The receptor's source is an adult with an advanced solid tumor such as melanoma, head and neck, liver or kidney cancer. The CDR3 bases are TGCGCCAGCAGCCCCTACTCGATGGGGGTGGATACGCAGTATTTT. Translated, it gives CASSPYSMGVDTQYF.